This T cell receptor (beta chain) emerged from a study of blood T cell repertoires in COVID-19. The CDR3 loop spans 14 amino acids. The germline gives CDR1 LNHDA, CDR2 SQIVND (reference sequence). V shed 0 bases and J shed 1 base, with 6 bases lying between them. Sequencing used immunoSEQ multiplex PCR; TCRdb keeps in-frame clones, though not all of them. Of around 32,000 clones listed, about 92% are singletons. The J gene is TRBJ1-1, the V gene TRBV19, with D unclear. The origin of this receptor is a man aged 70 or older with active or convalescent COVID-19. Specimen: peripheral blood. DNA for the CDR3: TGTGCCAGTAGTATAGAGGCGGGGAACACTGAAGCTTTCTTT. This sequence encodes CASSIEAGNTEAFF.